These 25 T cell receptor beta chains originate from one sample sequenced in a study of blood T cell repertoires in COVID-19. This table comes from immunoSEQ multiplex PCR, and its TCRdb copy is limited to in-frame clones, with some not included. The data contain hundreds of thousands of clones, approximately 81% of them singletons. Sequenced input: peripheral blood. The source is a woman older than 75 with active or convalescent COVID-19.

This clone was detected once. The chain joins TRBV12-5 to TRBJ1-6; the D is unclear. The germline V and J ends were trimmed by 4 bases and 9 bases, with 7 bases remaining between them. Germline values: CDR1 LGHNT, CDR2 FRNRAP. This CDR3 has 12 amino acids. CDR3 residues: CASGSLISPLHF. For the CDR3, the DNA is TGTGCTAGTGGTTCCCTTATTTCACCCCTCCACTTT.

The V gene is TRBV7-2, the J gene TRBJ2-3; 10 bases are a match to TRBD2. Germline values: CDR1 SGHTA, CDR2 FQGNSA. CDR3 size: 18 residues. V trimming: 0 bases; J trimming: 2 bases; junction bases outside the gene matches: 8. The CDR3, as DNA: TGTGCCAGCAGCTTAGCCCCTAGCGGGAGCGGATACACAGATACGCAGTATTTT. It encodes CASSLAPSGSGYTDTQYF.

This clone was picked up a small number of times. The chain uses TRBV18 and TRBJ1-5, with D tentatively TRBD1 (5 bases). CDR1 and CDR2 (germline): KGHSH, LQKENI. The CDR3 is 13 amino acids. Trimming removed 6 bases from V and 6 bases from J, with 12 bases in between. CDR3 bases: TGTGCCAGCTCGGAGACAGTCACTCAGCCCCAGCATTTT. Residues: CASSETVTQPQHF.

The V and J genes are TRBV27 and TRBJ1-1; TRBD1 matches 9 bases. The junction had 12 bases not matched to a gene; V was cut back by 6 bases and J by 1 base. The length of the CDR3 is 17 residues. Germline lookup yields CDR1 MNHEY and CDR2 SMNVEV (reference sequence). DNA of the CDR3: TGTGCCAGCAGACCTTCGGACAGGGGAGGGAGGAACACTGAAGCTTTCTTT. This encodes CASRPSDRGGRNTEAFF.

The rearrangement uses TRBV7-2 and TRBJ2-1; 9 bases agree with TRBD2. The J segment lost 10 bases and the V segment lost 6 bases, leaving 7 bases of the junction unmatched. The V gene's germline CDR1 is SGHTA and CDR2 FQGNSA. The CDR3 length is 13 residues. CDR3 nucleotide sequence: TGTGCCAGCAGTTCCGAGGCGGGGGGGGAGCAGTTCTTC. Its protein product is CASSSEAGGEQFF.

The chain couples TRBV7-3 to TRBJ2-3; 8 nucleotides match TRBD2. Trimming cost V 0 bases and J 2 bases; bases outside gene matches: 7. The germline V gene has CDR1 SGHTA and CDR2 FQGTGA. The CDR3 covers 17 residues. CDR3 sequence (DNA): TGTGCCAGCAGCTTAACGGGAATAGCGGGGACCACAGATACGCAGTATTTT. This gives the protein CASSLTGIAGTTDTQYF.

The chain employs TRBV5-4 and TRBJ2-5, with a possible D match to TRBD1 (6 bases). V lost 4 bases and J lost 4, with 14 bases in between. CDR3 length: 14 residues. Germline loops: CDR1 SGHNT, CDR2 YYREEE (reference sequence). The DNA of the CDR3 is TGTGCCAGCAGCGCAAAGGACAGCGGAGAGACCCAGTACTTC. Protein: CASSAKDSGETQYF.

This chain connects TRBV20-1 to TRBJ1-1; D possibly corresponds to TRBD1 (6 bases). The length of the CDR3 is 11 residues. Germline CDR1 is DFQATT and CDR2 is SNEGSKA (reference sequence). CDR3 sequence reads: CSGTPNTEAFF. As DNA, the CDR3 is TGCAGCGGGACACCGAACACTGAAGCTTTCTTT.

V is TRBV3-1 (or the pseudogene TRBV3-2) and J is TRBJ2-1; 10 bases map to TRBD2. The ends lost 6 bases at V and 5 bases at J; junction bases unmatched: 7. The CDR3 loop spans 15 amino acids. From germline, CDR1 is LGHDT and CDR2 YNNKEL (reference sequence). The CDR3 DNA reads TGTGCCAGCAGTTACCGGACTAGCGGCCACAATGAGCAGTTCTTC. Translated, it gives CASSYRTSGHNEQFF.

The rearrangement links TRBV13 to TRBJ2-2; maybe TRBD2 (6 bases). The CDR3 is made up of 16 amino acids. V lost 7 bases to trimming and J lost 7 bases, with 22 bases between them. CDR1 and CDR2 from the germline V gene are PRHDT and FYEKMQ (reference sequence). In DNA, the CDR3 is TGTGCCAGCATCAGGAACGGCGGGGCCCCCGGCGGGGAGCTGTTTTTT. Protein product: CASIRNGGAPGGELFF.

This clone was counted a single time. This chain joins TRBV5-1 and TRBJ1-2; 7 bases are a match to TRBD1. V was pared by 5 bases and J by 3 bases, with 7 bases of the junction left unmatched. CDR1 is SGHRS and CDR2 is YFSETQ in the germline V gene. The CDR3 spans 14 residues. CDR3: CASRESGTDYGYTF. The CDR3, as DNA: TGCGCCAGCAGGGAATCCGGGACAGACTATGGCTACACCTTC.

This rearrangement joins TRBV5-4 to TRBJ2-1; D not certain. V was clipped by 0 bases and J by 6 bases, with 19 bases between them. The germline V gene encodes CDR1 SGHNT and CDR2 YYREEE (reference sequence). The CDR3 is 17 amino acids. CDR3 amino acids: CASSLVSAPLGSNEQFF. The CDR3 DNA follows: TGTGCCAGCAGCTTGGTGTCAGCCCCATTGGGCAGCAATGAGCAGTTCTTC. The entire variable domain, with the rest obtained from reference TRBV5-4 and TRBJ2-1, is as follows: ETGVTQSPTHLIKTRGQQVTLRCSSQSGHNTVSWYQQALGQGPQFIFQYYREEENGRGNFPPRFSGLQFPNYSSELNVNALELDDSALYLCASSLVSAPLGSNEQFFGPGTRLTVL.

V gene TRBV7-2 combines with J gene TRBJ2-7, with 13 nucleotides matching TRBD2. Germline values: CDR1 SGHTA, CDR2 FQGNSA. The ends lost 5 bases at V and 2 bases at J; junction bases unmatched: 6. The CDR3 runs 16 residues. The CDR3 bases are TGTGCCAGCAGCCCCGGGACTAGCGGGGACCCCTACGAGCAGTACTTC. It codes for CASSPGTSGDPYEQYF.

The genes are TRBV28 and TRBJ1-2, with 8 nucleotides matching TRBD1. CDR3 length: 14 residues. Trimming took 6 bases from V and 7 from J; bases not matched to a gene: 10. Germline CDR1 and CDR2: MDHEN and SYDVKM. DNA of the CDR3: TGTGCCAGCAGGATTCTGGACAGGGCGGTTGGCTACACCTTC. This encodes CASRILDRAVGYTF.

The rearrangement joins TRBV12-1 to TRBJ2-2; the tabulated D call, TRBD2, remains unverified against the DNA. TRBV12-1 is a pseudogene segment. The CDR3 consists of 14 residues. The CDR3 nucleotides read TGTGCCAGCAGCAACAGCGGAAACACCGGGGAGCTGTTTTTT. Its translation: CASSNSGNTGELFF.

The rearrangement uses TRBV6-5 and TRBJ2-5; TRBD2 matches at 7 bases. V lost 6 bases to trimming and J lost 5 bases; unmatched junction nucleotides: 6. The CDR3 contains 13 residues. From germline, CDR1 is MNHEY and CDR2 SVGAGI. CDR3 sequence: CASRGGTRETQYF. CDR3 nucleotide sequence: TGTGCCAGCAGGGGGGGGACCCGGGAGACCCAGTACTTC.

This clone was seen once. The gene calls are TRBV28 and TRBJ1-2; unclear D gene. Germline-derived CDR1 and CDR2 are MDHEN and SYDVKM. The CDR3 length is 13 residues. V dropped 8 bases and J dropped 9 bases, with 19 bases sitting between them. The DNA for the CDR3 is TGTGCCAGCGGAATGGCGGCCAGACGAAGCTACACCTTC. This encodes CASGMAARRSYTF.

The CDR3 spells CASSLESGDYEQFF. For the CDR3, the DNA is TGTGCCAGCAGCTTAGAGTCGGGGGACTATGAGCAGTTCTTC. The chain recombines TRBV7-2 with TRBJ2-1; maybe TRBD2 (6 bases). The CDR3 consists of 14 residues. CDR1 is SGHTA, CDR2 FQGNSA, per germline. Trimming stripped 1 base from V and 8 bases from J, with 12 bases between. Variable domain in full (rest from reference TRBV7-2 and TRBJ2-1): GAGVSQSPSNKVTEKGKDVELRCDPISGHTALYWYRQSLGQGLEFLIYFQGNSAPDKSGLPSDRFSAERTGGSVSTLTIQRTQQEDSAVYLCASSLESGDYEQFFGPGTRLTVL.

The sample holds one count of this clone. This chain connects TRBV6-2 or TRBV6-3 to TRBJ1-5; D may be TRBD1 (5 bases). Germline assignment: CDR1 MNHEY and CDR2 SVGEGT. The germline V and J ends were trimmed by 5 bases and 5 bases, with 19 bases remaining between them. The CDR3 is 16 amino acids. CDR3 sequence (DNA): TGTGCCAGCAGTCGACACAACTCAGGGCTTGATCAGCCCCAGCATTTT. It codes for CASSRHNSGLDQPQHF.

The chain is built from TRBV2 and TRBJ2-7; 9 bases map to TRBD1. Germline loops: CDR1 SNHLY, CDR2 FYNNEI. This CDR3 spans 16 amino acids. Trimming removed 10 bases from V and 0 bases from J; junction bases left unmatched: 13. CDR3 sequence reads: CANFRQGVHFSYEQYF. CDR3 in DNA: TGTGCCAACTTTCGACAGGGGGTCCACTTCTCCTACGAGCAGTACTTC.

CDR3 nucleotides: TGTGCCAGCAGCATGAGCGGGAGGGCAGATACGCAGTATTTT. Amino acids: CASSMSGRADTQYF. The chain carries TRBV7-2 and TRBJ2-3; 10 bases line up with TRBD2. The CDR3 is 14 residues long. V lost 5 bases to trimming and J lost 4 bases; unmatched junction nucleotides: 3. Germline V gene sequence: CDR1 SGHTA, CDR2 FQGNSA.

The chain carries TRBV5-6 and TRBJ2-1; 8 bases line up with TRBD2. The CDR3 is 16 residues long. J lost 6 bases, V lost 0 bases, and 8 bases had no gene match. Germline V gene sequence: CDR1 SGHDT, CDR2 YYEEEE. CDR3 loop: CASSLVSGGPPNEQFF. DNA for the CDR3: TGTGCCAGCAGCTTGGTGTCGGGAGGGCCCCCCAATGAGCAGTTCTTC.

The chain combines TRBV19 with TRBJ1-2; D remains ambiguous. The CDR3 sequence is 13 residues long. Trimming stripped 3 bases from V and 4 bases from J, with 9 bases between. Per the germline V gene, CDR1 is LNHDA and CDR2 is SQIVND (reference sequence). Here the CDR3 DNA reads TGTGCCAGTAGTATGCAGGTGGCCTATGGCTACACCTTC. This sequence encodes CASSMQVAYGYTF. Full variable domain (outside the CDR3, taken from reference TRBV19 and TRBJ1-2): DGGITQSPKYLFRKEGQNVTLSCEQNLNHDAMYWYRQDPGQGLRLIYYSQIVNDFQKGDIAEGYSVSREKKESFPLTVTSAQKNPTAFYLCASSMQVAYGYTFGSGTRLTVV.

V gene TRBV21-1 combines with J gene TRBJ1-6. TRBV21-1 is a known pseudogene. The CDR3 consists of 15 residues. The CDR3 DNA reads TGTGCCAGCAGCAAAGATGGGGGGGAGTCTTCACCCCTCCACTTT. Translating gives CASSKDGGESSPLHF.

This chain connects TRBV9 to TRBJ2-1; TRBD2 matches at 7 bases. This CDR3 is 14 amino acids long. V trimming: 0 bases; J trimming: 7 bases; junction bases outside the gene matches: 4. Germline CDR1 is SGDLS and CDR2 is YYNGEE. The CDR3 DNA reads TGTGCCAGCAGCGTAGCGGAAGCGGGAAATGAGCAGTTCTTC. Translating gives CASSVAEAGNEQFF.